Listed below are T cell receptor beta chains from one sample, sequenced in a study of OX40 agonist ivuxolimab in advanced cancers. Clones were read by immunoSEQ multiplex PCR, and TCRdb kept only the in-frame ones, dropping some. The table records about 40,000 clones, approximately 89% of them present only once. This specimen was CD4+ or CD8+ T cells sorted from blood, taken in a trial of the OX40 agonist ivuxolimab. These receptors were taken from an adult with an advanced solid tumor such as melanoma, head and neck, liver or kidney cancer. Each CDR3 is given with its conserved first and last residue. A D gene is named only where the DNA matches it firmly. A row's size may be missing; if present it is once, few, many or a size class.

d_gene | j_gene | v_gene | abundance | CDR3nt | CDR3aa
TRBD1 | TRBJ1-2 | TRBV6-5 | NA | TGTGCCTCCTCGGGCGACAGGGGCGTCCATGGCTACACCTTC | CASSGDRGVHGYTF
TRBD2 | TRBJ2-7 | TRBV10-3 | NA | TGTGCCATCAGTAAACTAGCGGGAGACGACGAGCAGTACTTC | CAISKLAGDDEQYF
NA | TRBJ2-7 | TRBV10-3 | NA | TGTGCCACCAGTCCCTCCGGCTCCTACGAGCAGTACTTC | CATSPSGSYEQYF
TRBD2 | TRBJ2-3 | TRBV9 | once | TGTGCCAGCAGCGTAAGCATCGATCAAGGGACTAGCGGTGGGGATACGCAGTATTTT | CASSVSIDQGTSGGDTQYF
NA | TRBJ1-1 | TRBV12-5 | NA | TGTGCTAGTGCTTCGGACTTGGGCACTGAAGCTTTCTTT | CASASDLGTEAFF
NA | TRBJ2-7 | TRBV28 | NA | TGTGCCAGCGGGAGGCAGGCCCCCTACGAGCAGTACTTC | CASGRQAPYEQYF
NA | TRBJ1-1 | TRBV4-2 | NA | TGTGCCAGCAGCCACCCCCTACGACCGGCAGGCCTACCGGACACTGAAGCTTTCTTT | CASSHPLRPAGLPDTEAFF
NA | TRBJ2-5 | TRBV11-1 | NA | TGTGCCAGCAGCACAGGGAGGAACAGAGAGACCCAGTACTTC | CASSTGRNRETQYF
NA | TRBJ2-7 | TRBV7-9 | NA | TGTGCCAGCAGCCCCGGGCAACTTGGGGTTACTCGCGAGCAGTACTTC | CASSPGQLGVTREQYF
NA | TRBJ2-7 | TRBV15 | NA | TGTGCCACCAGCAGAAGTAGAGGGAGTTACGAGCAGTACTTC | CATSRSRGSYEQYF
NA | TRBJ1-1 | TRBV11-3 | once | TGTGCCAGCAGCGTAATGGTGAACACTGAAGCTTTCTTT | CASSVMVNTEAFF
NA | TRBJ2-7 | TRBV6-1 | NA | TGTGCCAGCAGCGATTCCTACGAGCAGTACTTC | CASSDSYEQYF
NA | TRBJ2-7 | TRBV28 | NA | TGTGCCACTTCGGAGGGATGGGAGCAGTACTTC | CATSEGWEQYF
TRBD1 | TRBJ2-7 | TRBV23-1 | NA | TGCGCCAGCAGTCAATCTTGCGACAGGGGGTCGACGGCCTTCTACGAGCAGTACTTC | CASSQSCDRGSTAFYEQYF
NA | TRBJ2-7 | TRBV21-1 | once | TGTGCCAGCAGCCCAAGGGACATAAGCGGGCCCAACGAGCAGTACTTC | CASSPRDISGPNEQYF
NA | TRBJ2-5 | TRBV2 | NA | TGTGCCAGCATCAGGTTAGAAGAGACCCAGTACTTC | CASIRLEETQYF
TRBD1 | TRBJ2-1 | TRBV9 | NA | TGTGCCAGCAGCGCCGACAGGGCCCCCTCCTACAATGAGCAGTTCTTC | CASSADRAPSYNEQFF
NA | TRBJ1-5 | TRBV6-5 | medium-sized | TGTGCCAGCAGTGGGCCTTATCAGCCCCAGCATTTT | CASSGPYQPQHF
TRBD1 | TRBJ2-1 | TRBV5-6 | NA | TGTGCCAGCAGCCAATTCTTCCAGGGGGCAAATGAGCAGTTCTTC | CASSQFFQGANEQFF
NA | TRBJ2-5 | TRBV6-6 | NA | TGTGCCAGCAGTTCGACAGCACCCCAAGAGACCCAGTACTTC | CASSSTAPQETQYF
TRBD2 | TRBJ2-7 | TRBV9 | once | TGTGCCAGCAGCGAATGGGGACTAGCGGGTAACGAGCAGTACTTC | CASSEWGLAGNEQYF
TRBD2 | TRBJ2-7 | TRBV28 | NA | TGTGCCAGCAGTTTAACTAGCGGGAGAATCCCATACGAGCAGTACTTC | CASSLTSGRIPYEQYF
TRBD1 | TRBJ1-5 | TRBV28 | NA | TGTGCCAGCAGTTCGTCGGGGACAGGATGGCAGCCCCAGCATTTT | CASSSSGTGWQPQHF
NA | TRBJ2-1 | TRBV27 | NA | TGTGCCAGCAGTTTACATCTCGGTACAGAGAAATACAATGAGCAGTTCTTC | CASSLHLGTEKYNEQFF
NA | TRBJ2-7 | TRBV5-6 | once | TGTGCCAGCCAAAGGTCCTACGAGCAGTACTTC | CASQRSYEQYF
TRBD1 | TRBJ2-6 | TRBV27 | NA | TGTGCCAGCAGTTTTACCCCCCAACAGGGGGCCTACTCTGGGGCCAACGTCCTGACTTTC | CASSFTPQQGAYSGANVLTF
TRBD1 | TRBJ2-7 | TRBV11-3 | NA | TGTGCCAGCAGTACAGGGGTCTACGAGCAGTACTTC | CASSTGVYEQYF
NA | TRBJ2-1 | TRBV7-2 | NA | TGTGCCAGCAGCCAAGGCGGAGGCTCCTACAATGAGCAGTTCTTC | CASSQGGGSYNEQFF
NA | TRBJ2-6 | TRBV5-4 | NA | TGTGCCAGCAGCTTGGAGAACAGGTTTTTTTCTGGGGCCAACGTCCTGACTTTC | CASSLENRFFSGANVLTF
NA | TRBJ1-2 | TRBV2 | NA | TGTGCCAGCAGTGGGGGGGCTGCTAACTATGGCTACACCTTC | CASSGGAANYGYTF
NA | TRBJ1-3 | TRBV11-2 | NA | TGTGCCAGCAGCCCCATAAGGCATCTTCTCTCTGGAAACACCATATATTTT | CASSPIRHLLSGNTIYF
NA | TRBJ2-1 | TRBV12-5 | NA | TGTGCTAGTGGCCCCGGCCAGCGGAAATCCTACAATGAGCAGTTCTTC | CASGPGQRKSYNEQFF
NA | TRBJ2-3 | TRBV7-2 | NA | TGTGCCAGCAGCTTATCCTTATTTAGCGGAGGGCTCGATACGCAGTATTTT | CASSLSLFSGGLDTQYF
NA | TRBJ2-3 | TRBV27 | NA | TGTGCCAGCAGTTTACTAGGGGGAGTAGATACGCAGTATTTT | CASSLLGGVDTQYF
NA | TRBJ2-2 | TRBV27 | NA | TGTGCCAGCAGAGTCCGGGCGAACACCGGGGAGCTGTTTTTT | CASRVRANTGELFF
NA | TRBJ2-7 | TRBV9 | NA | TGTGCCAGCAGCGTATCCCCGGGGGACGGATACGAGCAGTACTTC | CASSVSPGDGYEQYF
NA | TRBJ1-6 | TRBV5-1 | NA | TGCGCCAGCAGCCGGGACGGACAGAATTCACCCCTCCACTTT | CASSRDGQNSPLHF
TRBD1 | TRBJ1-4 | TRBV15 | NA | TGTGCCACCAGCAGAGATCTCCGGGACAGTGAAAAACTGTTTTTT | CATSRDLRDSEKLFF
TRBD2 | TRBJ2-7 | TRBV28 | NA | TGTGCCAGCAGTTCCATCACTAGCGGGAGGGTCCACGAGCAGTACTTC | CASSSITSGRVHEQYF
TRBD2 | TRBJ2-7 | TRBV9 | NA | TGTGCCAGCAGCGTAGATGTTAGCGGGACCTACGAGCAGTACTTC | CASSVDVSGTYEQYF
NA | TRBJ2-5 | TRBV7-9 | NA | TGTGCCAGCAGCCCAATTCCCCGGGGCGGGCTATTCCAAGAGACCCAGTACTTC | CASSPIPRGGLFQETQYF
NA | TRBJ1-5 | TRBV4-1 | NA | TGCGCCAGCAGCCAAGATCGAGGCAATCAGCCCCAGCATTTT | CASSQDRGNQPQHF
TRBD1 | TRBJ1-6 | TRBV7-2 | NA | TGTGCCAGCAGCTTAGGGGGGACAGGTTATTCACCCCTCCACTTT | CASSLGGTGYSPLHF
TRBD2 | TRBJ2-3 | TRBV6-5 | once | TGTGCCAGCAGTTACGAACGAAGCGGGAGCCCAGATACGCAGTATTTT | CASSYERSGSPDTQYF
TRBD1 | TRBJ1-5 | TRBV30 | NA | TGTGCCTGGAGTCGACAGGGGGCTGGTCAGCCCCAGCATTTT | CAWSRQGAGQPQHF
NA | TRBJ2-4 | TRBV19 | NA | TGTGCCAGTAGTATTAAGTTGGGGCAGGCCCTAGCCAAAAACATTCAGTACTTC | CASSIKLGQALAKNIQYF
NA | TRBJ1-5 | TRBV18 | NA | TGTGCCAGCTCACCAATGCCCCTCGCCGGCAATCAGCCCCAGCATTTT | CASSPMPLAGNQPQHF
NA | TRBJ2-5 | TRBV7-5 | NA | TGTGCCAGAAGCTCGCCCCTAACGCGGGAGAGAGAGACCCAGTACTTC | CARSSPLTRERETQYF
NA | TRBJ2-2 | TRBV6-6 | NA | TGTGCCAGCACCCCCCTGGTACCCGGGGAGCTGTTTTTT | CASTPLVPGELFF
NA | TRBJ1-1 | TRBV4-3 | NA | TGCGCCAGCAGCCAAGATCTGACGGTGAACACTGAAGCTTTCTTT | CASSQDLTVNTEAFF
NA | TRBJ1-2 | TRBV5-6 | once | TGTGCCAGCAGCTTCCAGTATGGCTACACCTTC | CASSFQYGYTF
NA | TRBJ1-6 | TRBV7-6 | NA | TGTGCCAGCGACCGGGATTCACCCCTCCACTTT | CASDRDSPLHF
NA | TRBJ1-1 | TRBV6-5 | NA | TGTGCCAGCAGTTACGGGCGGAACACTGAAGCTTTCTTT | CASSYGRNTEAFF